This TCR beta chain was found in a study of post-analysis software for immune sequencing data. Study overall: Courses of disease covered relapsing-remitting, secondary progressive and progressive-relapsing multiple sclerosis. Findings of the study overall: Controls significantly exceeded multiple sclerosis patients in normalized Chao1 diversity. Roughly 5 TRBV segments, TRBV5-6, TRBV5-1 and TRBV20-1 among them, were found more frequent in patients than controls. Same-batch preparations were strongly co-clustered by F measure.

The TCR beta cDNA libraries contained unique molecular identifiers. Roughly 0.5 million cDNA molecules were obtained from around 1 to 9.1 million T cells. TCRdb re-derived calls from the PCR reads in MiXCR, one entry per CDR3 protein. This table holds some 500,000 distinct CDR3 sequences, roughly 45% found once. The table lists this clonotype with a few counts. Its antigen is as yet unknown. Germline CDR1 and CDR2: LGHNA and YNFKEQ. CDR3 size: 14 residues. V was pared by 0 bases and J by 0 bases, with 4 bases between. The genes are TRBV4-2 and TRBJ2-3; D gene ambiguous. The sequencing sample was made of blood. The receptor comes from a girl between 10 and 17 years old with multiple sclerosis. The CDR3 protein is CASSQDVSTDTQYF. The CDR3 DNA sequence: TGTGCCAGCAGCCAAGATGTAAGCACAGATACGCAGTATTTT.